This TCR beta chain was identified during a study of control samples from healthy donors and cancer patients. Data came from immunoSEQ multiplex PCR; TCRdb stores just in-frame clones and leaves some out. The repertoire has approximately 100,000 clones, almost 90% of them found once; the top ten carry about 14%. V lost 6 bases to trimming and J lost 2 bases, with 10 bases between them. The CDR3 length is 13 residues. From germline, CDR1 is KGHSH and CDR2 LQKENI. This receptor was identified in a young man in good health. This sequence joins TRBV18 and TRBJ1-1; no definite D call. Sequencing input: blood. Here the CDR3 reads CASSAGINTEAFF. In DNA, the CDR3 is TGTGCCAGCTCGGCGGGTATCAACACTGAAGCTTTCTTT. The variable domain in full, completed from reference TRBV18 and TRBJ1-1, reads NAGVMQNPRHLVRRRGQEARLRCSPMKGHSHVYWYRQLPEEGLKFMVYLQKENIIDESGMPKERFSAEFPKEGPSILRIQQVVRGDSAAYFCASSAGINTEAFFGQGTRLTVV.